Listed here are 10 T cell receptor beta chains from one sample, sequenced in a study of blood T cell repertoires in COVID-19. Data came from immunoSEQ multiplex PCR; TCRdb stores just in-frame clones and leaves some out. The sample has 100,000 or so clones; 80% to 90% are singletons. Sequencing was carried out using peripheral blood. The receptors were gathered from a human donor in a cohort sampled during active COVID-19.

The chain combines TRBV4-2 with TRBJ2-6; D is undetermined. The V gene's germline CDR1 is LGHNA and CDR2 YNFKEQ. V lost 0 bases and J lost 0, with 6 bases in between. The CDR3 spans 16 residues. The CDR3 here is CASSQEQRSGANVLTF. The CDR3 region has the DNA TGTGCCAGCAGCCAAGAACAACGCTCTGGGGCCAACGTCCTGACTTTC.

The J gene is TRBJ1-5, the V gene TRBV27, with a possible D match to TRBD1 (5 bases). CDR3 length: 17 amino acids. V lost 2 bases, J lost 3 bases, and 17 bases lay in between. Looked up from germline, CDR1 is MNHEY and CDR2 is SMNVEV (reference sequence). CDR3 bases: TGTGCCAGCAGTTTAAAAAGGCCACAGGTCTTCAATCAGCCCCAGCATTTT. Amino acids: CASSLKRPQVFNQPQHF.

The chain joins TRBV6-5 to TRBJ1-5; possibly TRBD1 for D (6 bases). CDR3 length equals 14 residues. Germline V lookup: CDR1 MNHEY, CDR2 SVGAGI. V lost 8 bases and J lost 7, with 18 bases in between. The CDR3 bases are TGTGCCAGCTACGGGACCCCACAGGGCCAGCCCCAGCATTTT. Encoded protein: CASYGTPQGQPQHF.

J is TRBJ2-7 and V is TRBV7-3, with D tentatively TRBD1 (6 bases). Germline V lookup: CDR1 SGHTA, CDR2 FQGTGA. CDR3 length: 15 residues. Trimming cost V 4 bases and J 6 bases, with 19 bases left between them. CDR3 amino acids: CASSSLAGTPSEQYF. As DNA, the CDR3 is TGTGCCAGCAGCTCTTTAGCCGGGACACCCTCCGAGCAGTACTTC.

The chain uses TRBV15 and TRBJ2-3; tentatively, D is TRBD2 (6 bases). The CDR3 is 15 residues long. Germline V CDR1 and CDR2: LNHNV, YYDKDF (reference sequence). Between the trimmed V and J ends, which lost 5 bases and 0 bases, there was a span of 12 bases. DNA of the CDR3: TGTGCCACCAGCCCGCTGCGGGGTAGCACAGATACGCAGTATTTT. Translation gives CATSPLRGSTDTQYF. The whole variable domain, filled in from reference TRBV15 and TRBJ2-3, reads DAMVIQNPRYQVTQFGKPVTLSCSQTLNHNVMYWYQQKSSQAPKLLFHYYDKDFNNEADTPDNFQSRRPNTSFCFLDIRSPGLGDTAMYLCATSPLRGSTDTQYFGPGTRLTVL.

V is TRBV7-3 and J is TRBJ2-7, with D hard to call. Germline values: CDR1 SGHTA, CDR2 FQGTGA. V shed 2 bases and J shed 2 bases, with 7 bases lying between them. The CDR3 consists of 13 residues. The CDR3 coding sequence is TGTGCCAGCAGCTTATACCCTACCTACGAGCAGTACTTC. Its protein product is CASSLYPTYEQYF. Combining the CDR3 with reference TRBV7-3 and TRBJ2-7 gives the whole variable domain GAGVSQTPSNKVTEKGKYVELRCDPISGHTALYWYRQSLGQGPEFLIYFQGTGAADDSGLPNDRFFAVRPEGSVSTLKIQRTERGDSAVYLCASSLYPTYEQYFGPGTRLTVT.

The chain combines TRBV28 with TRBJ2-7, with D perhaps TRBD2 (5 bases). Trimming shortened V by 0 bases and J by 0 bases, and 9 bases separated the two germline ends. Germline CDR1 reads MDHEN; CDR2 reads SYDVKM. This CDR3 has 15 residues. CDR3 in amino acids: CASSLWAGNSYEQYF. The CDR3 region has the DNA TGTGCCAGCAGTTTATGGGCCGGGAACTCCTACGAGCAGTACTTC.

The chain carries TRBV9 and TRBJ2-2, with a tentative D call TRBD2 (6 bases). Per germline, CDR1 SGDLS and CDR2 YYNGEE. The CDR3 is 15 amino acids. With 4 bases removed from V and 6 bases from J, the gap between germline ends came to 16 bases. In nucleotides, the CDR3 is TGTGCCAGCAGCCCTATCGGGCGGGGCGCCGGGGAGCTGTTTTTT. It codes for CASSPIGRGAGELFF.

V usage is TRBV7-9 and J usage is TRBJ2-5, with D unresolved. CDR1 is SEHNR, CDR2 FQNEAQ, per germline (reference sequence). The CDR3 is 13 amino acids. The V gene lost 4 bases and the J gene lost 2 bases, with 8 bases spanning the gap. As DNA, the CDR3 is TGTGCCAGCAGCTACTCGGGTCAAGAGACCCAGTACTTC. It translates to CASSYSGQETQYF.

V is TRBV29-1 and J is TRBJ2-2, with 7 bases fitting TRBD1. Germline V gene sequence: CDR1 SQVTM, CDR2 ANQGSEA. CDR3 length: 14 amino acids. Germline trimming cut 6 bases from V and 1 base from J; bases unmatched to any gene: 5. The CDR3 region is CSVRQGGNTGELFF. CDR3 nucleotides: TGCAGCGTCCGACAGGGTGGGAACACCGGGGAGCTGTTTTTT.